The clone carrying this TCR beta chain was seen only a few times. Its antigen is unidentified. Every one of the donors was a healthy Caucasian. Unique molecular identifiers were present on cDNA, and template switching added a universal primer site. Using its own MiXCR run on the 5' RACE reads, TCRdb lists one record per CDR3 protein. The sample lists a few hundred thousand distinct CDR3 sequences; approximately 9.1% were seen once. This entry comes from a study of identical twins. Findings and limits, study-wide: Insertion counts were lower in abundant cord blood beta clonotypes, a trend that memory repertoires did not show.

This CDR3 has 12 amino acids. Trimming took 8 bases from V and 6 from J; bases not matched to a gene: 8. CDR1 is SQVTM, CDR2 ANQGSEA, per germline. The V gene is TRBV29-1, the J gene TRBJ2-3; 7 positions agree with TRBD1. This clonotype was sampled from a woman aged 45-59 years in good health. The sample taken for sequencing was naive T cells sorted from blood. The CDR3: CSWAPRGDTQYF. Here the CDR3 DNA reads TGCAGCTGGGCCCCCAGGGGGGATACGCAGTATTTT.